These 15 T cell receptor beta chains were all obtained from the same sample, sequenced in a study of cytomegalovirus exposure and HLA in healthy donors. The PCR used 60 Vbeta and 13 Jbeta primers. Assay used: immunoSEQ multiplex PCR; TCRdb lists only in-frame clones, some missing. The sample lists fewer than 120,000 clones, roughly three quarters occurring once. The source material was PBMCs. These receptors all come from a man under 40 in good health and CMV-seropositive.

V gene TRBV7-9 combines with J gene TRBJ1-1, with D maybe TRBD1 (6 bases). The V gene's germline CDR1 is SEHNR and CDR2 FQNEAQ (reference sequence). V lost 4 bases and J lost 0, with 9 bases in between. This CDR3 spans 14 amino acids. For the CDR3, the DNA is TGTGCCAGCAGCTCAGGACAGATGAACACTGAAGCTTTCTTT. This gives the protein CASSSGQMNTEAFF.

The genes are TRBV5-1 and TRBJ1-2, with 9 bases lining up with TRBD1. This CDR3 contains 17 residues. The germline V gene has CDR1 SGHRS and CDR2 YFSETQ. J lost 6 bases, V lost 3 bases, and 15 bases had no gene match. The CDR3 protein is CASSSSTSPGQGDGYTF. CDR3 nucleotides: TGCGCCAGCAGCTCATCAACCTCCCCGGGACAGGGAGATGGCTACACCTTC.

This chain joins TRBV6-1 and TRBJ1-2; maybe TRBD1 (5 bases). Germline lookup yields CDR1 MNHNS and CDR2 SASEGT. Trimming took 6 bases from V and 0 from J, leaving 11 bases between them. The CDR3 contains 14 residues. As DNA, the CDR3 is TGTGCCAGCAGGCTGGACACCACTAACTATGGCTACACCTTC. Translated, it gives CASRLDTTNYGYTF.

This chain joins TRBV2 and TRBJ1-1; no definite D call. This CDR3 region has 13 residues. Per the germline V gene, CDR1 is SNHLY and CDR2 is FYNNEI. The V end lost 1 base, the J end lost 0 bases, and 3 bases lay between the germline ends. CDR3 DNA sequence: TGTGCCAGCAGTGAAGGGCTGAACACTGAAGCTTTCTTT. This codes for CASSEGLNTEAFF.

The chain carries TRBV15 and TRBJ1-4; D ambiguous. Germline CDR1 and CDR2: LNHNV and YYDKDF (reference sequence). Between the trimmed V and J ends, which lost 7 bases and 5 bases, there was a span of 20 bases. The CDR3 extends over 16 amino acids. This chain's CDR3 is CATKINGEDPNEKLFF. The DNA of the CDR3 is TGTGCCACCAAGATTAACGGGGAAGATCCCAATGAAAAACTGTTTTTT. Looking up the rest from reference TRBV15 and TRBJ1-4 gives the full variable domain: DAMVIQNPRYQVTQFGKPVTLSCSQTLNHNVMYWYQQKSSQAPKLLFHYYDKDFNNEADTPDNFQSRRPNTSFCFLDIRSPGLGDTAMYLCATKINGEDPNEKLFFGSGTQLSVL.

The chain links TRBV14 to TRBJ2-7; D is unclear. Trimming stripped 0 bases from V and 7 bases from J, with 7 bases between. Germline CDR1 is SGHDN and CDR2 is FVKESK. The CDR3 totals 12 residues. CDR3 loop: CASSQDNGEQYF. The DNA of the CDR3 is TGTGCCAGCAGCCAAGATAACGGGGAGCAGTACTTC.

V and J are TRBV30 and TRBJ2-1; 12 bases are shared with TRBD2. Germline loops: CDR1 GTSNPN, CDR2 SVGIG (reference sequence). The trim removed 3 bases at V and 4 bases at J, leaving 4 bases unmatched. The CDR3 length is 15 residues. CDR3 amino acids: CAWRSLAGGYNEQFF. CDR3 DNA sequence: TGTGCCTGGAGGTCGCTAGCGGGGGGGTACAATGAGCAGTTCTTC.

The chain links TRBV11-2 to TRBJ2-3; no reliable D call. The germline gives CDR1 SGHAT, CDR2 FQNNGV. Trimming shortened V by 1 base and J by 6 bases, and 5 bases separated the two germline ends. This CDR3 spans 12 amino acids. The DNA of the CDR3 is TGTGCCAGCAGCTTAGGTGAGGATACGCAGTATTTT. It codes for CASSLGEDTQYF.

About this clone: In the same sample, other DNA sequences code for this CDR3. The chain uses TRBV2 and TRBJ1-2; TRBD1 agrees at 8 bases. CDR1 SNHLY and CDR2 FYNNEI come from the germline V gene. CDR3 length: 12 residues. Trimming took 6 bases from V and 4 from J; bases not matched to a gene: 1. In DNA, the CDR3 is TGTGCCAGCAGAGGACAGGGCTATGGCTACACCTTC. Its translation: CASRGQGYGYTF. The variable domain in full, completed from reference TRBV2 and TRBJ1-2, reads EPEVTQTPSHQVTQMGQEVILRCVPISNHLYFYWYRQILGQKVEFLVSFYNNEISEKSEIFDDQFSVERPDGSNFTLKIRSTKLEDSAMYFCASRGQGYGYTFGSGTRLTVV.

The CDR3 protein is CASSIPRTGAFYGYTF. As DNA, the CDR3 is TGTGCCAGTAGTATCCCCCGGACAGGGGCCTTCTATGGCTACACCTTC. The chain employs TRBV19 and TRBJ1-2, with 9 bases fitting TRBD1. V gave up 3 bases and J gave up 4 bases; unmatched junction bases: 9. CDR3 size: 16 residues. Looked up from germline, CDR1 is LNHDA and CDR2 is SQIVND (reference sequence). The whole variable domain, filled in from reference TRBV19 and TRBJ1-2, reads DGGITQSPKYLFRKEGQNVTLSCEQNLNHDAMYWYRQDPGQGLRLIYYSQIVNDFQKGDIAEGYSVSREKKESFPLTVTSAQKNPTAFYLCASSIPRTGAFYGYTFGSGTRLTVV.

This clone was observed once. The chain recombines TRBV25-1 with TRBJ1-1; the match to TRBD1 covers 7 bases. With 3 bases clipped from V and 4 bases from J, the junction kept 5 bases outside the gene matches. Germline-derived CDR1 and CDR2 are MGHDK and SYGVNS. CDR3 size: 14 residues. The CDR3 sequence is CASSDYRQGTEAFF. The CDR3, as DNA: TGTGCCAGCAGTGACTACCGACAGGGCACTGAAGCTTTCTTT.

This clone has just a few counts. The chain recombines TRBV5-1 with TRBJ1-4; possible D gene TRBD1, 6 bases. The CDR3 extends over 15 amino acids. Germline V gene data show CDR1 as SGHRS and CDR2 as YFSETQ. V was shortened by 4 bases and J by 7 bases, with 17 bases between the two germline ends. The CDR3 nucleotides are TGCGCCAGCAGCGCCCAGGGGAGATTAGGTGAAAAACTGTTTTTT. Its translation is CASSAQGRLGEKLFF.

The genes are TRBV27 and TRBJ2-3; 11 positions match TRBD2. Germline V gene sequence: CDR1 MNHEY, CDR2 SMNVEV (reference sequence). The CDR3 is 14 amino acids. V lost 5 bases to trimming and J lost 8 bases; unmatched junction nucleotides: 6. The CDR3 nucleotides are TGTGCCAGCAGTGTAGCGGGGGGGCTCGGTACGCAGTATTTT. It is translated as CASSVAGGLGTQYF.

This clone came up a few times. V usage is TRBV4-2 and J usage is TRBJ2-5; 7 bases line up with TRBD2. The CDR3 totals 14 residues. Losses at the gene ends were 4 bases for V and 5 bases for J; bases not matched to a gene: 7. The V gene's germline CDR1 is LGHNA and CDR2 YNFKEQ. The CDR3 sequence is CASSPARGGETQYF. As DNA, the CDR3 is TGTGCCAGCAGCCCGGCCCGGGGAGGGGAGACCCAGTACTTC.

A single count supports this clone. This chain links TRBV25-1 with TRBJ2-2, with TRBD1 identical over 7 bases. There are 18 residues in the CDR3. Trimming took 4 bases from V and 2 from J; bases not matched to a gene: 13. Germline CDR1 is MGHDK and CDR2 is SYGVNS. The CDR3 here is CASSVGADRSGNTGELFF. For the CDR3, the DNA is TGTGCCAGCAGTGTAGGCGCGGACAGGTCGGGAAACACCGGGGAGCTGTTTTTT.